This note documents a single T cell receptor beta chain sequence. Amplification used 60 Vbeta primers and 13 Jbeta primers. The protocol was immunoSEQ multiplex PCR, while the TCRdb copy is restricted to in-frame clones and leaves out a portion. The repertoire holds about 90,000 clones, roughly 72% seen once, with around 0.63% in the top ten. The record originates from a study of cytomegalovirus exposure and HLA in healthy donors. CDR3 length: 14 amino acids. J lost 8 bases, V lost 1 base, and 2 bases had no gene match. Germline CDR1 and CDR2: SGHRS and YFSETQ. This sequence originates from a young man in good health and CMV-seronegative. The chain employs TRBV5-1 and TRBJ2-1; the match to TRBD2 covers 11 bases. Specimen: PBMCs. The CDR3 region has the DNA TGCGCCAGCAGCTTGACTAGCGGGAGTTATGAGCAGTTCTTC. Its protein product is CASSLTSGSYEQFF.